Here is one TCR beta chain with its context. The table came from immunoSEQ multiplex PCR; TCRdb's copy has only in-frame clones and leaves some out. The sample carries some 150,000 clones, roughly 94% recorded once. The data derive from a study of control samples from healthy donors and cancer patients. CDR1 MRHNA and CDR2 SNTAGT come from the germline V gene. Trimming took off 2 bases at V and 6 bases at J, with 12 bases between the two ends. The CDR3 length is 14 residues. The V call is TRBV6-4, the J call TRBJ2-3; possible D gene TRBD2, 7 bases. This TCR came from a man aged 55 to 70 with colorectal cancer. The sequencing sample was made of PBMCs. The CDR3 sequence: CASSDGGAGDTQYF. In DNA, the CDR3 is TGTGCCAGCAGTGACGGGGGGGCAGGGGATACGCAGTATTTT.